The present entry profiles one T cell receptor beta chain with its context. The record originates from a study of blood T cell repertoires in COVID-19. In the original workflow: Reference gene primer amplification gave estimated nucleated cell counts. The table came from immunoSEQ multiplex PCR; TCRdb's copy has only in-frame clones and leaves some out. Clone size and the V and J calls come from that table; the DNA yielded D and trimming. The table has about 220,000 clones, 82% seen once; the top ten hold less than 4%. CDR3 length equals 14 residues. CDR1 and CDR2 (germline): MRHNA, SNTAGT. V dropped 6 bases and J dropped 5; count of bases not matched to a gene: 8.

The J gene is TRBJ1-1, the V gene TRBV6-4, with 8 bases aligning to TRBD1. The clonotype comes from a woman of 80 years or more with acute or convalescent COVID-19. The sample consisted of peripheral blood. CDR3 region: CASRKTGERTEAFF. The CDR3, as DNA: TGTGCCAGCAGGAAGACAGGGGAAAGGACTGAAGCTTTCTTT.